This record concerns one T cell receptor beta chain sequence. The target antigen is unknown. The data are from a study of OX40 agonist ivuxolimab in advanced cancers. Study overall: At 82.7% male, the cohort had a mean age of 60 years, ranging from 23 to 79. Study-wide findings and caveats: Blood T cells, both CD4+ and CD8+, expanded clonally by week 6 at 0.1 to 3.0 mg/kg. CD8+ T cells showed, on average, more clonal expansion than CD4+ cells.

CDR1 is ENHRY, CDR2 SYGVKD, per germline. V shed 0 bases and J 2 bases; nucleotides not matched to a gene: 11. There are 18 residues in the CDR3. TCRdb keeps only in-frame clones here, not all; method: immunoSEQ multiplex PCR. The sample holds fewer than 35,000 clones, roughly 89% seen once. This receptor was taken from an adult with an advanced solid tumor such as melanoma, head and neck, liver or kidney cancer. The starting material was CD4+ or CD8+ T cells sorted from blood, obtained in a trial of the OX40 agonist ivuxolimab. The chain uses TRBV10-3 and TRBJ2-3; 7 nucleotides align to TRBD2. The CDR3 region is CAISESGGGGGVTDTQYF. CDR3 in DNA: TGTGCCATCAGTGAGTCTGGCGGGGGTGGCGGGGTCACAGATACGCAGTATTTT.